This T cell receptor beta chain emerged from a study of blood T cell repertoires in COVID-19. Study as a whole: T cells, B-cell-depleted T cells, or PBMCs provided the cDNA or gDNA that served as material.

Here immunoSEQ multiplex PCR was the method, and the copy in TCRdb shows in-frame clones only, minus some. Of approximately 300,000 clones in the sample, around 86% were seen once. The CDR3 extends over 15 amino acids. The germline V gene encodes CDR1 SGHDT and CDR2 YYEEEE. V dropped 1 base and J dropped 7; count of bases not matched to a gene: 3. Sequencing was done on a sample of PBMCs or T cells enriched from blood (not recorded which). The clonotype comes from a man between 60 and 70 years old who had recovered from COVID-19. V gene TRBV5-6 combines with J gene TRBJ1-6, with 9 bases lining up with TRBD1. This CDR3 reads CASSLPGTGNSPLHF. The CDR3 coding sequence is TGTGCCAGCAGCTTGCCCGGGACAGGGAATTCACCCCTCCACTTT.